The 8 T cell receptor beta chains listed next were all sequenced from one sample in a study of T-cell reconstitution after alpha-beta-depleted transplantation in children. For TCRbeta, the library was prepared with unique molecular identifiers. TCRdb redid the calling of the PCR reads with MiXCR, one entry per CDR3 protein. Of hundreds of thousands of distinct CDR3 sequences listed, 16% are singletons. The sample in question was PBMCs from the stem cell graft donor, obtained from the stem cell graft. The receptor source for this set is a human donor who donated a stem cell graft to a child with acute myeloid leukemia.

This clonotype was counted between two and nine times. V gene TRBV7-1 combines with J gene TRBJ2-7; 10 nucleotides match TRBD2. TRBV7-1 is classed as an ORF, of uncertain function. This CDR3 is built from 22 residues. J lost 0 bases, V lost 3 bases, and 23 bases had no gene match. The CDR3 DNA is TGTGCCAGCAGCTCTCCCCGAGGGCTAGCGGGGGCCCCAACCGTGAGCTCCTACGAGCAGTACTTC. This sequence encodes CASSSPRGLAGAPTVSSYEQYF.

This clonotype appeared many times. J is TRBJ2-1 and V is TRBV29-1, with D uncertain. Trimming removed 4 bases at V and 8 bases at J, with 6 bases between. In germline, CDR1 is SQVTM, CDR2 ANQGSEA. The CDR3 totals 10 residues. The CDR3 region has the DNA TGCAGCGTTGGTTACGATGAGCAGTTCTTC. Protein product: CSVGYDEQFF.

This clonotype was observed many times. This rearrangement joins TRBV4-2 to TRBJ2-1, with 10 bases matching TRBD1. The CDR3 extends over 15 amino acids. Trimming removed 1 base from V and 9 bases from J; junction bases left unmatched: 6. CDR1 is LGHNA, CDR2 YNFKEQ, per germline. The CDR3 nucleotides are TGTGCCAGCAGCCAAGTAGAGACAGGGGGCTTTGAGCAGTTCTTC. This translates into CASSQVETGGFEQFF.

This clonotype was counted many times. This CDR3 is CSVEYPGTGNTIYF. In nucleotides, the CDR3 is TGCAGCGTTGAGTACCCGGGGACTGGAAACACCATATATTTT. This chain links TRBV29-1 with TRBJ1-3; D remains unclear. In germline, CDR1 is SQVTM, CDR2 ANQGSEA. This CDR3 is 14 amino acids long. V was cut by 3 bases and J by 2 bases, with 11 bases left in between.

This clonotype was recorded at least ten times. CDR3 in amino acids: CSARDQPGQLNSPLHF. Written as DNA, the CDR3 is TGCAGTGCTAGAGATCAACCGGGACAGCTAAATTCACCCCTCCACTTT. The rearrangement joins TRBV20-1 to TRBJ1-6, with 7 bases matching TRBD1. V lost 0 bases and J lost 7; bases outside the gene matches: 9. The germline V gene encodes CDR1 DFQATT and CDR2 SNEGSKA (reference sequence). The CDR3 has 16 residues.

This clonotype has a count of ten or more. The genes are TRBV6-1 and TRBJ1-4, with D tentatively TRBD1 (6 bases). Germline CDR1 and CDR2: MNHNS and SASEGT. Trimming took off 7 bases at V and 0 bases at J, with 9 bases between the two ends. This CDR3 contains 14 residues. CDR3 residues: CASTRTATNEKLFF. CDR3 DNA: TGTGCCAGCACGAGGACAGCAACTAATGAAAAACTGTTTTTT.

This clonotype has a count of ten or more. The rearrangement joins TRBV5-6 to TRBJ1-1, with unresolved D. Germline lookup yields CDR1 SGHDT and CDR2 YYEEEE. V lost 4 bases and J 6 bases, leaving 22 bases between the germline ends. The CDR3 sequence is 16 residues long. CDR3: CASSIRGRFTLAEAFF. As DNA, the CDR3 is TGTGCCAGCAGCATCCGAGGCAGGTTTACGTTAGCTGAAGCTTTCTTT.

This clonotype was counted at least ten times. This chain links TRBV20-1 with TRBJ2-5; maybe TRBD1 (5 bases). The germline V and J ends were trimmed by 6 bases and 4 bases, with 24 bases remaining between them. CDR3 size: 16 residues. Germline CDR1 DFQATT, CDR2 SNEGSKA (reference sequence). The CDR3 region is CSAHGPSSRVPETQYF. DNA for the CDR3: TGCAGTGCCCATGGGCCAAGTTCCAGGGTGCCAGAGACCCAGTACTTC.